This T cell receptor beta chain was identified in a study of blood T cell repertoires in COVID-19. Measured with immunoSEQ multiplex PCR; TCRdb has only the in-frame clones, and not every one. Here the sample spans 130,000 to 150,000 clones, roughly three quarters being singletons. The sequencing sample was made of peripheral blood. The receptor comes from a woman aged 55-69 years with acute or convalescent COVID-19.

CDR3 coding DNA: TGTGCCAGCAGTTTGGCAACTAGCGCCCGAGAGACCCAGTACTTC. Amino acids: CASSLATSARETQYF. The rearrangement uses TRBV27 and TRBJ2-5; TRBD2 matches 7 bases. From germline, CDR1 is MNHEY and CDR2 SMNVEV (reference sequence). J gave up 4 bases and V 3 bases, and 8 bases lay outside the gene matches. This CDR3 has 15 residues.